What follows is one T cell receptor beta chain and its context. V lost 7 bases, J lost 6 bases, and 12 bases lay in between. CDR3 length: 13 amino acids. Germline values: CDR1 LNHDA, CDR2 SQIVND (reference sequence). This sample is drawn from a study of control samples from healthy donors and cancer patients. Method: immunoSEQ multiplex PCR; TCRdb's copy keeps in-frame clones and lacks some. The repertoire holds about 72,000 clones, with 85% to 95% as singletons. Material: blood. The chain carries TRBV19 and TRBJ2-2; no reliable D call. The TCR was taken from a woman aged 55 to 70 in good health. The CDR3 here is CASKRTGPGELFF. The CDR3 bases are TGTGCCAGTAAAAGGACGGGCCCCGGGGAGCTGTTTTTT.